One T cell receptor (beta chain) is described in this entry. TCR beta sequences were obtained from blood CD8+ and CD4+ T cells. Negative isolation was used for CD8+ and CD4+ T cells, and FACS enrichment was applied to TEMRA cells. These data originate in a study of CD8 T cells in Susac syndrome. About 0.45 to 1 ug RNA was reverse transcribed with random hexamers. TCRdb passed the immunoSEQ multiplex PCR reads through MiXCR, listing each CDR3 protein once. This table has approximately 170,000 distinct CDR3 sequences, 94% appearing once. CDR3 length equals 18 residues. In germline, CDR1 is DFQATT, CDR2 SNEGSKA (reference sequence). V shed 2 bases, J shed 6 bases, and the junction held 18 bases outside the gene matches.

This chain links TRBV20-1 with TRBJ2-7; 11 bases are a match to TRBD2. Input material: CD4+ T cells from PBMCs. The origin of this receptor is a human donor with multiple sclerosis. CDR3 loop: CSARPRGTSGWSVGEQYF. CDR3 nucleotide sequence: TGCAGTGCTAGACCCCGAGGGACTAGCGGCTGGTCGGTTGGCGAGCAGTACTTC.